These 21 T cell receptor beta chains share one sample of origin, sequenced in a study of shared clonotypes between healthy human individuals. Produced via immunoSEQ multiplex PCR; TCRdb's table is partial and in-frame only. The table has 150,000 to 200,000 clones, approximately 92% seen once. The sample comprised naive CD4+ T cells sorted from blood. Sample subset: CD45RA+ positively selected. These receptors came from a woman younger than 45 in good health.

The rearrangement links TRBV23-1 to TRBJ2-5; 7 bases are shared with TRBD1. TRBV23-1 is an ORF; its function is uncertain. This CDR3 comprises 16 residues. V lost 0 bases and J lost 2; bases outside the gene matches: 6. The CDR3 loop is CASSQSGQKIQETQYF. Here the CDR3 DNA reads TGCGCCAGCAGTCAATCGGGACAGAAGATACAAGAGACCCAGTACTTC.

V is TRBV19 and J is TRBJ1-1; no firm D call. Trimming removed 9 bases at V and 7 bases at J, with 6 bases between. This CDR3 is 9 amino acids long. Germline loops: CDR1 LNHDA, CDR2 SQIVND (reference sequence). The CDR3: CARTDEAFF. CDR3 in DNA: TGTGCCAGAACAGATGAAGCTTTCTTT.

The table lists this clone with a count of one. J is TRBJ2-1 and V is TRBV4-1, with 12 bases that match TRBD2. The V and J ends lost 6 bases and 2 bases, in that order; junction bases with no gene match: 8. The CDR3 runs 17 residues. The germline V gene encodes CDR1 MGHRA and CDR2 YSYEKL. Written as DNA, the CDR3 is TGCGCCAGCAGTCGGACTAGCGGGACTACCCCCTACAATGAGCAGTTCTTC. The encoded protein is CASSRTSGTTPYNEQFF.

This chain connects TRBV4-1 to TRBJ2-1; 11 bases align to TRBD2. Losses at the gene ends were 2 bases for V and 4 bases for J; bases not matched to a gene: 10. CDR3 length: 18 amino acids. The germline V gene has CDR1 MGHRA and CDR2 YSYEKL. The CDR3 sequence: CASSQLLPGLAEYNEQFF. CDR3 sequence (DNA): TGCGCCAGCAGCCAACTCTTACCGGGACTAGCGGAATACAATGAGCAGTTCTTC.

The chain is built from TRBV7-2 and TRBJ2-3, with 7 bases that match TRBD1. The CDR3 has 13 residues. The J segment lost 5 bases and the V segment lost 5 bases, leaving 4 bases of the junction unmatched. Germline CDR1 SGHTA, CDR2 FQGNSA. CDR3 region: CASSLGGLDTQYF. The CDR3 DNA reads TGTGCCAGCAGCCTAGGGGGCCTAGATACGCAGTATTTT.

The V call is TRBV6-6, the J call TRBJ2-2, with 11 nucleotides matching TRBD2. Germline-derived CDR1 and CDR2 are MNHNY and SVGAGI (reference sequence). The CDR3 runs to 13 residues. V shed 8 bases and J 7 bases; nucleotides not matched to a gene: 3. The CDR3 sequence is CASLAGGSGELFF. The CDR3 coding sequence is TGTGCCAGCCTAGCGGGAGGTAGCGGGGAGCTGTTTTTT.

This chain uses TRBV29-1 with TRBJ2-1; 16 nucleotides align to TRBD2. Germline V gives CDR1 SQVTM, CDR2 ANQGSEA. V lost 2 bases to trimming and J lost 6 bases; unmatched junction nucleotides: 13. The CDR3 length is 19 residues. In DNA form, the CDR3 reads TGCAGCGTTGAATCCCCCCCAGGGACTAGCGGGAGGGCCGTCAATGAGCAGTTCTTC. Translation: CSVESPPGTSGRAVNEQFF.

This clone was detected only once. The rearrangement uses TRBV28 and TRBJ1-5; D possibly corresponds to TRBD1 (6 bases). There are 15 residues in the CDR3. Germline V gene data show CDR1 as MDHEN and CDR2 as SYDVKM. V lost 1 base to trimming and J lost 9 bases, with 16 bases between them. The DNA of the CDR3 is TGTGCCAGCAGTTTATATGGGGACACCTTGCGGCCCCAGCATTTT. Its protein is CASSLYGDTLRPQHF.

CDR3 bases: TGTGCCAGCAGACCGACAAAAGGAGAGACCGGGGAGCTGTTTTTT. Translation: CASRPTKGETGELFF. This chain joins TRBV7-9 and TRBJ2-2; D unclear. Germline values: CDR1 SEHNR, CDR2 FQNEAQ (reference sequence). Trimming shortened V by 6 bases and J by 5 bases, and 16 bases separated the two germline ends. This CDR3 has 15 residues. Variable domain in full (rest from reference TRBV7-9 and TRBJ2-2): DTGVSQNPRHKITKRGQNVTFRCDPISEHNRLYWYRQTLGQGPEFLTYFQNEAQLEKSRLLSDRFSAERPKGSFSTLEIQRTEQGDSAMYLCASRPTKGETGELFFGEGSRLTVL.

This chain uses TRBV6-1 with TRBJ2-7; D is ambiguous. This CDR3 comprises 14 residues. Germline assignment: CDR1 MNHNS and CDR2 SASEGT. Trimming left V 2 bases short and J 2 bases short, with 10 bases between. The CDR3 DNA is TGTGCCAGCAGTGAACCAGAAATCACCTACGAGCAGTACTTC. Protein product: CASSEPEITYEQYF.

This clone was found a few times. The chain is built from TRBV27 and TRBJ2-7; 9 nucleotides line up with TRBD2. The ends lost 5 bases at V and 4 bases at J; junction bases unmatched: 9. The CDR3 length is 15 residues. Germline V gene data show CDR1 as MNHEY and CDR2 as SMNVEV (reference sequence). This CDR3 reads CASSKPASGTYEQYF. The DNA of the CDR3 is TGTGCCAGCAGTAAACCGGCTAGCGGGACGTACGAGCAGTACTTC.

This chain connects TRBV7-3 to TRBJ1-4; the D is unclear. The V gene's germline CDR1 is SGHTA and CDR2 FQGTGA. This CDR3 comprises 14 residues. Trimming removed 5 bases from V and 4 bases from J, with 11 bases in between. Here the CDR3 reads CASSLGQFNEKLFF. The CDR3 bases are TGTGCCAGCAGCCTCGGGCAGTTTAATGAAAAACTGTTTTTT. Complete variable domain (other parts from reference TRBV7-3 and TRBJ1-4): GAGVSQTPSNKVTEKGKYVELRCDPISGHTALYWYRQSLGQGPEFLIYFQGTGAADDSGLPNDRFFAVRPEGSVSTLKIQRTERGDSAVYLCASSLGQFNEKLFFGSGTQLSVL.

This chain connects TRBV7-9 to TRBJ2-7; no clear D. This CDR3 has 15 residues. Germline loops: CDR1 SEHNR, CDR2 FQNEAQ (reference sequence). V was pared by 2 bases and J by 3 bases, with 14 bases between. The CDR3 sequence is CASSLKFGSIYEQYF. DNA for the CDR3: TGTGCCAGCAGCTTAAAGTTCGGTTCAATCTACGAGCAGTACTTC.

The chain has TRBV7-2 and TRBJ2-3; TRBD2 agrees at 9 bases. CDR1 and CDR2 from the germline V gene are SGHTA and FQGNSA. With 5 bases clipped from V and 5 bases from J, the junction kept 8 bases outside the gene matches. The CDR3 sequence is 15 residues long. The CDR3 loop reads CASSLQAGGGDTQYF. CDR3 in DNA: TGTGCCAGCAGCCTCCAAGCGGGAGGCGGAGATACGCAGTATTTT.

The chain links TRBV27 to TRBJ2-7; perhaps TRBD1 as D (5 bases). Trimming removed 5 bases at V and 0 bases at J, with 17 bases between. Germline loops: CDR1 MNHEY, CDR2 SMNVEV (reference sequence). CDR3 length: 16 amino acids. The CDR3 DNA follows: TGTGCCAGCAGTCCTAGACAGTTTTTTAGCTCCTACGAGCAGTACTTC. This codes for CASSPRQFFSSYEQYF.

This clone was counted a single time. This chain joins TRBV19 and TRBJ1-1, with D perhaps matching TRBD1 (5 bases). The germline gives CDR1 LNHDA, CDR2 SQIVND (reference sequence). Trimming took 7 bases from V and 11 from J, leaving 14 bases between them. The CDR3 is 11 amino acids. This chain's CDR3 is CASTLGVSAFF. DNA for the CDR3: TGTGCCAGTACCCTGGGGGTGAGTGCTTTCTTT.

The rearrangement joins TRBV15 to TRBJ1-2, with D possibly being TRBD1 (5 bases). V was clipped by 1 base and J by 5 bases, with 8 bases between them. CDR1 and CDR2 from the germline V gene are LNHNV and YYDKDF (reference sequence). This CDR3 spans 13 amino acids. The CDR3 protein is CATSRGDEYGYTF. The CDR3 nucleotides read TGTGCCACCAGCAGAGGGGACGAGTATGGCTACACCTTC.

The genes are TRBV30 and TRBJ2-5; D perhaps matches TRBD1 (6 bases). The CDR3 spans 17 residues. Germline CDR1 and CDR2: GTSNPN and SVGIG (reference sequence). V was clipped by 3 bases and J by 11 bases, with 31 bases between them. DNA of the CDR3: TGTGCCTGGAGCGACCCCTGGTATCTCGAGGGGGAAATGAAGCAGTACTTC. Protein: CAWSDPWYLEGEMKQYF.

This chain links TRBV18 with TRBJ2-2, with TRBD1 matching over 10 bases. This CDR3 region has 17 residues. Germline-derived CDR1 and CDR2 are KGHSH and LQKENI. V lost 3 bases and J lost 7; bases outside the gene matches: 11. Here the CDR3 DNA reads TGTGCCAGCTCACCCCTCTCGACAGGGGGCGAATTCGGGGAGCTGTTTTTT. This codes for CASSPLSTGGEFGELFF.

The V gene is TRBV15, the J gene TRBJ2-4; the match to TRBD1 covers 12 bases. V lost 8 bases to trimming and J lost 2 bases; unmatched junction nucleotides: 13. Germline V lookup: CDR1 LNHNV, CDR2 YYDKDF (reference sequence). The CDR3 is made up of 18 amino acids. CDR3 nucleotides: TGTGCCACCGCCGCTGGGGACAGGGGGCTGTTGCCCAAAAACATTCAGTACTTC. It translates to CATAAGDRGLLPKNIQYF.

The J gene is TRBJ2-7, the V gene TRBV5-1; D tentatively fits TRBD1 or TRBD2 (6 bases each). Trimming left V 5 bases short and J 0 bases short, with 18 bases between. CDR3 size: 16 residues. CDR1 and CDR2 (germline): SGHRS, YFSETQ. The CDR3 region is CASRVGGRTDSYEQYF. In nucleotides, the CDR3 is TGCGCCAGCAGGGTTGGGGGGCGTACCGACTCCTACGAGCAGTACTTC. The full variable domain, completed using reference TRBV5-1 and TRBJ2-7, is KAGVTQTPRYLIKTRGQQVTLSCSPISGHRSVSWYQQTPGQGLQFLFEYFSETQRNKGNFPGRFSGRQFSNSRSEMNVSTLELGDSALYLCASRVGGRTDSYEQYFGPGTRLTVT.